A single count supports the clone carrying this TCR beta chain. CDR1 is SQVTM and CDR2 is ANQGSEA in the germline V gene. The V gene end was trimmed by 6 bases and the J gene end by 4 bases; junction bases not matched to a gene: 13. The CDR3 has 16 residues. The sample originates from a study of blood T cell repertoires in COVID-19. At the level of the study: Samples taken during acute and convalescent COVID-19 were collected in the United States, Italy and Spain. PBMCs, B-cell-depleted T cells, or T cells were the source of the cDNA or gDNA that made up the material.

This table comes from immunoSEQ multiplex PCR, and its TCRdb copy is limited to in-frame clones, with some not included. This sample has about 98,000 clones; more than 75% occur once, and the top ten carry 10%. This rearrangement joins TRBV29-1 to TRBJ2-2; the match to TRBD2 covers 8 bases. The TCR comes from a man aged 45-65 years with acute or convalescent COVID-19. Sequenced sample: peripheral blood. As DNA, the CDR3 is TGCAGCGTAAGACTAGCGACCCATTCTGGCACCGGGGAGCTGTTTTTT. Its protein product is CSVRLATHSGTGELFF.